One and the same sample provided the 19 T cell receptor beta chains below, sequenced in a study of T cell responses to AZD1222 COVID-19 vaccine. Sequenced by immunoSEQ multiplex PCR; TCRdb stores in-frame clones only, minus some. The sample carries approximately 110,000 clones, around 85% recorded once. The sequencing used peripheral blood, collected on day 0 of AZD1222 vaccination. These receptor sequences come from an adult in good health.

V and J are TRBV28 and TRBJ1-1, with 8 bases matching TRBD1. With V trimmed by 5 bases and J by 1 base, 6 bases remained unmatched. This CDR3 is built from 15 residues. Germline V gene data show CDR1 as MDHEN and CDR2 as SYDVKM. The CDR3 sequence: CASSPGGRENTEAFF. The CDR3 region has the DNA TGTGCCAGCAGTCCAGGGGGCAGGGAGAACACTGAAGCTTTCTTT.

This chain connects TRBV6-4 to TRBJ2-3, with 9 positions matching TRBD1. CDR1 and CDR2 (germline): MRHNA, SNTAGT. J gave up 1 base and V 5 bases, and 1 base lay outside the gene matches. The CDR3 has 14 residues. DNA for the CDR3: TGTGCCAGCAGTAGGACAGGGGGCACAGATACGCAGTATTTT. This encodes CASSRTGGTDTQYF.

The chain uses TRBV14 and TRBJ1-1; no clear D. Trimming removed 4 bases at V and 4 bases at J, with 13 bases between. The CDR3 sequence is 14 residues long. The germline gives CDR1 SGHDN, CDR2 FVKESK. The CDR3: CASSRSAWGTEAFF. In nucleotides, the CDR3 is TGTGCCAGCAGCCGTTCGGCTTGGGGCACTGAAGCTTTCTTT.

Details on this clone: This sample also contains other DNA sequences that code for the same CDR3. The chain combines TRBV19 with TRBJ1-3; D is uncertain. Germline CDR1 is LNHDA and CDR2 is SQIVND (reference sequence). The V and J ends lost 1 base and 2 bases respectively, with 6 bases between them. CDR3 length equals 14 residues. As DNA, the CDR3 is TGTGCCAGTAGTATAGGGGGAACTGGAAACACCATATATTTT. It specifies CASSIGGTGNTIYF.

V usage is TRBV7-9 and J usage is TRBJ2-7; D gene unclear. There are 14 residues in the CDR3. Germline CDR1 and CDR2: SEHNR and FQNEAQ (reference sequence). V lost 5 bases and J lost 3, with 14 bases in between. Written as DNA, the CDR3 is TGTGCCAGCAGCCCCCCCTCGTACGGCTACGAGCAGTACTTC. This encodes CASSPPSYGYEQYF.

The chain has TRBV28 and TRBJ1-2, with D possibly being TRBD1 (6 bases). The CDR3 is made up of 13 amino acids. The V gene lost 6 bases and the J gene lost 4 bases, with 12 bases spanning the gap. CDR1 is MDHEN, CDR2 SYDVKM, per germline. The chain's CDR3 is CASSLQGSYGYTF. CDR3 sequence (DNA): TGTGCCAGCAGCCTACAGGGCAGCTATGGCTACACCTTC.

The chain joins TRBV6-2 or TRBV6-3 to TRBJ2-7; D is tentatively TRBD1 or TRBD2 (5 bases each). The CDR3 is made up of 16 amino acids. Trimming pared 2 bases from V and 0 bases from J, leaving 14 bases between. Germline lookup yields CDR1 MNHEY and CDR2 SVGEGT. The CDR3 spells CASSYRTPGTSYEQYF. The CDR3 region has the DNA TGTGCCAGCAGTTACAGGACCCCCGGGACCTCCTACGAGCAGTACTTC.

This sequence joins TRBV15 and TRBJ2-7; 8 bases are a match to TRBD2. With V trimmed by 4 bases and J by 5 bases, 7 bases remained unmatched. The CDR3 has 14 amino acids. Germline values: CDR1 LNHNV, CDR2 YYDKDF (reference sequence). CDR3 sequence: CATSISREGNEQYF. DNA for the CDR3: TGTGCCACCAGCATATCACGGGAGGGAAACGAGCAGTACTTC.

J is TRBJ1-2 and V is TRBV5-5; D is undetermined. Trimming pared 3 bases from V and 2 bases from J, leaving 8 bases between. Germline V gives CDR1 SGHKS, CDR2 YYEKEE (reference sequence). The CDR3 spans 13 residues. The CDR3: CASSSGVNYGYTF. The CDR3 DNA reads TGTGCCAGCAGCTCTGGAGTGAACTATGGCTACACCTTC.

The gene calls are TRBV19 and TRBJ1-6; possibly TRBD1 for D (6 bases). This CDR3 is 17 amino acids long. Trimming removed 6 bases at V and 3 bases at J, with 18 bases between. In germline, CDR1 is LNHDA, CDR2 SQIVND (reference sequence). CDR3 amino acids: CASRREPGQNYNSPLHF. In DNA form, the CDR3 reads TGTGCCAGTAGACGAGAACCCGGACAGAACTATAATTCACCCCTCCACTTT.

The chain joins TRBV9 to TRBJ2-1; D gene ambiguous. This CDR3 region has 14 residues. Germline-derived CDR1 and CDR2 are SGDLS and YYNGEE. Trimming took off 4 bases at V and 8 bases at J, with 16 bases between the two ends. The CDR3 region has the DNA TGTGCCAGCAGCACTCCGACCCGTCGGGATGAGCAGTTCTTC. The encoded protein is CASSTPTRRDEQFF.

The V gene is TRBV4-3, the J gene TRBJ1-2; 11 nucleotides align to TRBD1. Germline CDR1 is LGHNA and CDR2 is YSLEER. The V and J ends lost 2 bases and 7 bases, in that order; junction bases with no gene match: 9. The CDR3 runs to 16 residues. As DNA, the CDR3 is TGCGCCAGCAGCCAATCCGGGACAGGGGGGAATCGTGGCTACACCTTC. Its translation: CASSQSGTGGNRGYTF.

This chain links TRBV9 with TRBJ2-7; 7 positions match TRBD2. Unmatched junction bases numbered 6, after V lost 4 bases and J lost 2 bases. The germline V gene encodes CDR1 SGDLS and CDR2 YYNGEE. This CDR3 comprises 14 residues. The CDR3 reads CASSSGGSTYEQYF. CDR3 bases: TGTGCCAGCAGCTCCGGGGGGAGTACCTACGAGCAGTACTTC.

This clone was counted once. This rearrangement joins TRBV5-1 to TRBJ2-1, with D possibly matching TRBD2 (6 bases). Germline assignment: CDR1 SGHRS and CDR2 YFSETQ. This CDR3 spans 11 amino acids. V lost 7 bases, J lost 7 bases, and 9 bases lay in between. This CDR3 reads CASLRGNEQFF. In DNA, the CDR3 is TGCGCCAGCCTCCGGGGGAATGAGCAGTTCTTC.

The rearrangement links TRBV6-4 to TRBJ2-1; 11 bases match TRBD2. J gave up 5 bases and V 6 bases, and 6 bases lay outside the gene matches. Germline-derived CDR1 and CDR2 are MRHNA and SNTAGT. The CDR3 spans 15 residues. CDR3 sequence (DNA): TGTGCCAGCAGCGAAACTAGCGGGGGCAACAATGAGCAGTTCTTC. It codes for CASSETSGGNNEQFF.

Written as DNA, the CDR3 is TGTGCCAGCAGCTTCGAGGGGAACAATCAGCCCCAGCATTTT. Protein product: CASSFEGNNQPQHF. This rearrangement joins TRBV7-9 to TRBJ1-5, with D possibly TRBD1 on 5 matching bases. V was trimmed by 3 bases and J by 3 bases, leaving 9 bases between them. Looked up from germline, CDR1 is SEHNR and CDR2 is FQNEAQ (reference sequence). The CDR3 has 14 residues.

This clone was recorded once. The V gene is TRBV7-9, the J gene TRBJ2-7, with D possibly being TRBD1 (6 bases). V was trimmed by 0 bases and J by 7 bases, leaving 16 bases between them. CDR3 size: 15 residues. The V gene's germline CDR1 is SEHNR and CDR2 FQNEAQ (reference sequence). The CDR3: CASSLAGSGDGEQYF. CDR3 nucleotides: TGTGCCAGCAGCTTAGCAGGGTCAGGGGATGGGGAGCAGTACTTC. The variable domain in full, completed from reference TRBV7-9 and TRBJ2-7, reads DTGVSQNPRHKITKRGQNVTFRCDPISEHNRLYWYRQTLGQGPEFLTYFQNEAQLEKSRLLSDRFSAERPKGSFSTLEIQRTEQGDSAMYLCASSLAGSGDGEQYFGPGTRLTVT.

The rearrangement uses TRBV5-5 and TRBJ2-7, with D unclear. CDR1 is SGHKS and CDR2 is YYEKEE in the germline V gene (reference sequence). The CDR3 runs 11 residues. The V end lost 4 bases, the J end lost 3 bases, and 5 bases lay between the germline ends. The CDR3 DNA is TGTGCCAGCAGCGCCATCTACGAGCAGTACTTC. Protein sequence: CASSAIYEQYF.

The CDR3 region has the DNA TGTGCCACCAGCAGAGAGGTGGGCGGGCAGCCCCAGCATTTT. Translating it yields CATSREVGGQPQHF. V gene TRBV15 combines with J gene TRBJ1-5; D unclear. CDR3 length equals 14 residues. Germline values: CDR1 LNHNV, CDR2 YYDKDF (reference sequence). Trimming removed 0 bases from V and 7 bases from J, with 10 bases in between.